This T cell receptor (beta chain) was observed in a study of blood T cell repertoires in COVID-19. About the study: Material from acute and convalescent COVID-19 was sourced from the United States, Italy and Spain.

Authors' analysis steps: The assay estimated nucleated cells by amplifying reference gene primers. This table comes from immunoSEQ multiplex PCR, and its TCRdb copy is limited to in-frame clones, with some not included. That table is the source of V, J and clone size, and D and trimming were worked out from the DNA. The sample shows roughly 200,000 clones, 75% to 85% of them seen only once. Trimming shortened V by 1 base and J by 5 bases, and 8 bases separated the two germline ends. CDR1 is KGHSH and CDR2 is LQKENI in the germline V gene. There are 13 residues in the CDR3. The receptor was isolated from a woman aged 40 to 50 with COVID-19, enrolled during active disease. Material for sequencing was peripheral blood. The rearrangement joins TRBV18 to TRBJ2-5; TRBD2 might be the D (6 bases). CDR3 in DNA: TGTGCCAGCTCACCACGCGGGGAGGAGACCCAGTACTTC. This codes for CASSPRGEETQYF.